The 20 T cell receptor beta chains listed next were all sequenced from one sample in a study of CD8 T cells in ankylosing spondylitis. TCRdb re-analysed the 5' RACE reads in MiXCR, keeping a single row per CDR3 protein. Of fewer than 250,000 distinct CDR3 sequences listed, roughly a tenth were seen once; the top ten hold about a fifth. Material for sequencing was blood, either unsorted or a sorted T cell fraction (not recorded which). All receptors derive from a male donor with ankylosing spondylitis or in good health (not recorded which).

This clonotype was seen ten or more times. The rearrangement uses TRBV20-1 and TRBJ1-6, with TRBD1 identical over 8 bases. The length of the CDR3 is 15 residues. CDR1 and CDR2 from the germline V gene are DFQATT and SNEGSKA (reference sequence). The J segment lost 10 bases and the V segment lost 8 bases, leaving 16 bases of the junction unmatched. The CDR3 sequence: CSLRVGTGGKSPLHF. For the CDR3, the DNA is TGCAGTCTACGCGTGGGGACAGGAGGAAAATCACCCCTCCACTTT.

Many counts were recorded for this clonotype. In nucleotides, the CDR3 is TGCGCCAGCAGCTTGAGCTCAGGGGGATATAATTCACCCCTCCACTTT. It codes for CASSLSSGGYNSPLHF. The rearrangement joins TRBV5-1 to TRBJ1-6; the match to TRBD1 covers 7 bases. Germline V CDR1 and CDR2: SGHRS, YFSETQ. The V and J ends lost 1 base and 4 bases, in that order; junction bases with no gene match: 5. The CDR3 runs to 16 residues.

J is TRBJ2-3 and V is TRBV7-3, with D perhaps assigned TRBD1 or TRBD2 (5 bases each). The germline V gene has CDR1 SGHTA and CDR2 FQGTGA. This CDR3 is 15 amino acids long. V was clipped by 2 bases and J by 2 bases, with 11 bases between them. The CDR3 is CASSLGAGTTDTQYF. In DNA, the CDR3 is TGTGCCAGCAGCTTAGGGGCGGGTACCACAGATACGCAGTATTTT.

This clonotype was observed a handful of times. The chain employs TRBV7-2 and TRBJ2-5; 11 bases map to TRBD2. With V trimmed by 2 bases and J by 1 base, 6 bases remained unmatched. The V gene's germline CDR1 is SGHTA and CDR2 FQGNSA. CDR3 length equals 17 residues. CDR3 sequence reads: CASSLRRLAGPQETQYF. The CDR3 region has the DNA TGTGCCAGCAGCTTACGCCGACTAGCGGGGCCCCAAGAGACCCAGTACTTC.

This sequence joins TRBV5-1 and TRBJ2-2; perhaps TRBD1 as D (5 bases). Between the trimmed V and J ends, which lost 0 bases and 0 bases, there was a span of 9 bases. In germline, CDR1 is SGHRS, CDR2 YFSETQ. CDR3 length: 16 amino acids. CDR3 residues: CASSLGVTANTGELFF. Here the CDR3 DNA reads TGCGCCAGCAGCTTGGGAGTGACAGCGAACACCGGGGAGCTGTTTTTT.

The chain employs TRBV25-1 and TRBJ2-3, with D perhaps TRBD1 (5 bases). Germline values: CDR1 MGHDK, CDR2 SYGVNS. Deletions cut 5 bases from V and 6 bases from J, with 15 bases between. The CDR3 has 14 residues. This CDR3 reads CASSRPGSLDTQYF. CDR3 nucleotide sequence: TGTGCCAGCAGTAGGCCAGGGTCTTTGGATACGCAGTATTTT.

The chain links TRBV27 to TRBJ2-7, with D maybe TRBD2 (6 bases). This CDR3 is 15 amino acids long. In germline, CDR1 is MNHEY, CDR2 SMNVEV (reference sequence). Deletions cut 4 bases from V and 1 base from J, with 14 bases between. The CDR3 sequence: CASSSLRGSSYEQYF. CDR3 bases: TGTGCCAGCAGTTCCCTGCGGGGCAGTTCCTACGAGCAGTACTTC.

Ten or more counts support this clonotype. The chain employs TRBV7-2 and TRBJ2-5; D not certain. Germline lookup yields CDR1 SGHTA and CDR2 FQGNSA. Trimming cost V 3 bases and J 1 base, with 9 bases left between them. There are 14 residues in the CDR3. Written as DNA, the CDR3 is TGTGCCAGCAGCTTTCGGGCTTTCCAAGAGACCCAGTACTTC. Translated: CASSFRAFQETQYF.

This clonotype showed up many times. J is TRBJ2-7 and V is TRBV20-1, with no clear D. The CDR3 has 16 residues. V gave up 1 base and J gave up 6 bases, with 22 bases separating them. Germline V lookup: CDR1 DFQATT, CDR2 SNEGSKA (reference sequence). CDR3 in amino acids: CSARARVAESPLEQYF. The CDR3 DNA is TGCAGTGCTAGAGCGAGAGTGGCGGAGTCCCCCCTCGAGCAGTACTTC.

This clonotype appeared many times. The chain has TRBV24-1 and TRBJ1-5; D not certain. V lost 5 bases and J 4 bases, leaving 5 bases between the germline ends. The CDR3 runs 12 residues. In germline, CDR1 is KGHDR, CDR2 SFDVKD. The CDR3 DNA reads TGTGCCACCAGTGGGACGAATCAGCCCCAGCATTTT. This sequence encodes CATSGTNQPQHF.

This sequence joins TRBV5-5 and TRBJ1-2, with D possibly TRBD1 on 5 matching bases. V lost 2 bases and J lost 3, with 11 bases in between. Germline values: CDR1 SGHKS, CDR2 YYEKEE (reference sequence). The CDR3 runs 14 residues. The CDR3 region is CASSLDGGDYGYTF. The CDR3 region has the DNA TGTGCCAGCAGCTTAGACGGGGGGGACTATGGCTACACCTTC.

Ten or more counts support this clonotype. J is TRBJ2-3 and V is TRBV7-2; D remains unclear. With 3 bases removed from V and 4 bases from J, the gap between germline ends came to 8 bases. This CDR3 spans 13 amino acids. The germline CDR1 and CDR2 sequences are SGHTA and FQGNSA. CDR3 sequence: CASSFAVSDTQYF. CDR3 sequence (DNA): TGTGCCAGCAGCTTTGCGGTGTCAGATACGCAGTATTTT.

This clonotype was seen repeatedly, ten times or more. The V call is TRBV5-1, the J call TRBJ1-1; maybe TRBD1 (5 bases). The CDR3 covers 15 residues. The V end was cut by 0 bases, the J end by 1 base, with 10 bases between. The germline V gene encodes CDR1 SGHRS and CDR2 YFSETQ. CDR3 DNA: TGCGCCAGCAGCTTGGACGGGACGCAGAACACTGAAGCTTTCTTT. Protein product: CASSLDGTQNTEAFF.

This clonotype appeared many times. V and J are TRBV15 and TRBJ2-7, with a possible D match to TRBD1 (5 bases). Per the germline V gene, CDR1 is LNHNV and CDR2 is YYDKDF (reference sequence). The CDR3 covers 15 residues. V was pared by 0 bases and J by 0 bases, with 9 bases between. CDR3 nucleotide sequence: TGTGCCACCAGCAGAGACAGGGTGAGCTCCTACGAGCAGTACTTC. Amino acids: CATSRDRVSSYEQYF.

V usage is TRBV29-1 and J usage is TRBJ2-3; no reliable D call. This CDR3 spans 10 amino acids. V lost 2 bases and J lost 14, with 11 bases in between. The germline V gene has CDR1 SQVTM and CDR2 ANQGSEA. This CDR3 reads CSVESEVRYF. CDR3 bases: TGCAGCGTTGAATCTGAAGTCCGGTATTTT.

This clonotype has a count of ten or more. The chain combines TRBV12-3 or TRBV12-4 with TRBJ2-2; 7 positions match TRBD2. With V trimmed by 10 bases and J by 7 bases, 12 bases remained unmatched. This CDR3 is built from 14 residues. In nucleotides, the CDR3 is TGTGCCACCGAGGGCGGGGGAAAAGGCGGGGAGCTGTTTTTT. Translating gives CATEGGGKGGELFF.

The V and J genes are TRBV9 and TRBJ1-6; D may be TRBD1 (5 bases). From germline, CDR1 is SGDLS and CDR2 YYNGEE. This CDR3 region has 16 residues. V shed 4 bases and J shed 6 bases, with 17 bases lying between them. Here the CDR3 reads CASSPSGPASNSPLHF. The CDR3 DNA follows: TGTGCCAGCAGCCCCTCGGGACCCGCAAGTAATTCACCCCTCCACTTT.

The chain uses TRBV7-8 and TRBJ1-1, with 8 bases lining up with TRBD1. Trimming removed 2 bases from V and 3 bases from J; junction bases left unmatched: 8. CDR3 size: 16 residues. Germline V gives CDR1 SGHVS, CDR2 FQNEAQ. The CDR3 bases are TGTGCCAGCAGCTTAATAGGACAGGGATTGTACACTGAAGCTTTCTTT. Its translation is CASSLIGQGLYTEAFF. Drawing the rest from reference TRBV7-8 and TRBJ1-1, the complete variable domain is GAGVSQSPRYKVAKRGQDVALRCDPISGHVSLFWYQQALGQGPEFLTYFQNEAQLDKSGLPSDRFFAERPEGSVSTLKIQRTQQEDSAVYLCASSLIGQGLYTEAFFGQGTRLTVV.

This rearrangement joins TRBV7-8 to TRBJ1-5; no reliable D call. This CDR3 region has 16 residues. From germline, CDR1 is SGHVS and CDR2 FQNEAQ. V lost 5 bases, J lost 1 base, and 15 bases lay in between. CDR3: CASSGGWEISNQPQHF. In DNA, the CDR3 is TGTGCCAGCAGCGGAGGGTGGGAGATCAGCAATCAGCCCCAGCATTTT.

At least ten counts were recorded for this clonotype. The chain carries TRBV3-1 and TRBJ1-1, with D unresolved. CDR3 size: 15 residues. The V gene's germline CDR1 is LGHDT and CDR2 YNNKEL (reference sequence). The germline V and J ends were trimmed by 4 bases and 0 bases, with 12 bases remaining between them. The CDR3 protein is CASSRREGLNTEAFF. The CDR3 DNA reads as TGTGCCAGCAGCCGACGCGAAGGGTTGAACACTGAAGCTTTCTTT.